The 17 T cell receptor beta chains below all came from one sample that was sequenced in a study of blood T cell repertoires in COVID-19. The protocol was immunoSEQ multiplex PCR, while the TCRdb copy is restricted to in-frame clones and leaves out a portion. The data show about 39,000 clones, around 96% seen once. Sequenced sample: peripheral blood. The source is a human donor with active COVID-19. The donor label of this sample is uncertain.

This clone was recorded once. This chain connects TRBV6-1 to TRBJ2-1; 8 nucleotides match TRBD1. Germline-derived CDR1 and CDR2 are MNHNS and SASEGT. J lost 0 bases, V lost 4 bases, and 8 bases had no gene match. The CDR3 length is 17 residues. The CDR3 region is CASSVDRVPSSYNEQFF. The CDR3 bases are TGTGCCAGCAGTGTGGACAGGGTACCCAGCTCCTACAATGAGCAGTTCTTC.

The chain joins TRBV5-1 to TRBJ2-1; the match to TRBD2 covers 8 bases. The CDR3 runs to 16 residues. The germline CDR1 and CDR2 sequences are SGHRS and YFSETQ. V lost 0 bases to trimming and J lost 8 bases; unmatched junction nucleotides: 10. This CDR3 is CASSLASAGLGDEQFF. The CDR3 DNA follows: TGCGCCAGCAGCTTGGCCTCGGCGGGACTAGGGGATGAGCAGTTCTTC.

V gene TRBV5-8 combines with J gene TRBJ1-1, with D possibly matching TRBD1 (6 bases). The length of the CDR3 is 14 residues. V was trimmed by 5 bases and J by 4 bases, leaving 15 bases between them. The germline CDR1 and CDR2 sequences are SGHTS and YDEGEE. CDR3 residues: CASSYQGLITEAFF. CDR3 nucleotides: TGTGCCAGCAGTTACCAGGGGTTAATCACTGAAGCTTTCTTT. The full variable domain, its missing parts supplied by reference TRBV5-8 and TRBJ1-1, is EAGVTQSPTHLIKTRGQQATLRCSPISGHTSVYWYQQALGLGLQFLLWYDEGEERNRGNFPPRFSGRQFPNYSSELNVNALELEDSALYLCASSYQGLITEAFFGQGTRLTVV.

The chain combines TRBV21-1 with TRBJ2-7; TRBD1 was called by the table and not checked on the DNA. TRBV21-1 is termed a pseudogene. This CDR3 has 12 residues. The CDR3 coding sequence is TGTGCCAGCAGCAACCAATCCTACGAGCAGTACTTC. Translation gives CASSNQSYEQYF.

The V and J genes are TRBV7-2 and TRBJ2-3; tentative D call: TRBD1 (5 bases). Germline assignment: CDR1 SGHTA and CDR2 FQGNSA. Trimming cost V 5 bases and J 3 bases, with 12 bases left between them. This CDR3 comprises 14 residues. The CDR3 reads CASSPGSVTDTQYF. CDR3 nucleotides: TGTGCCAGCAGCCCAGGGTCTGTAACAGATACGCAGTATTTT. The whole variable domain, filled in from reference TRBV7-2 and TRBJ2-3, reads GAGVSQSPSNKVTEKGKDVELRCDPISGHTALYWYRQSLGQGLEFLIYFQGNSAPDKSGLPSDRFSAERTGGSVSTLTIQRTQQEDSAVYLCASSPGSVTDTQYFGPGTRLTVL.

The chain recombines TRBV6-5 with TRBJ2-7, with 7 bases lining up with TRBD1. The germline V gene encodes CDR1 MNHEY and CDR2 SVGAGI. The CDR3 has 15 residues. J lost 7 bases, V lost 6 bases, and 15 bases had no gene match. This chain's CDR3 is CASSTRQGRWGEQYF. The CDR3 nucleotides read TGTGCCAGCAGCACCCGACAGGGTCGGTGGGGAGAGCAGTACTTC.

V is TRBV6-2 or TRBV6-3 and J is TRBJ2-7, with a tentative D call TRBD2 (6 bases). CDR1 and CDR2 (germline): MNHEY, SVGEGT. V lost 5 bases and J 0 bases, leaving 20 bases between the germline ends. This CDR3 spans 17 amino acids. This CDR3 reads CASSNPPAGQRSYEQYF. In DNA form, the CDR3 reads TGTGCCAGCAGTAATCCCCCAGCGGGCCAGCGCTCCTACGAGCAGTACTTC.

The rearrangement uses TRBV24-1 and TRBJ2-2, with 11 bases matching TRBD2. The V and J ends lost 4 bases and 6 bases, in that order; junction bases with no gene match: 6. The CDR3 consists of 16 residues. CDR1 and CDR2 (germline): KGHDR, SFDVKD. The CDR3 loop is CATSDPTSGTPGELFF. CDR3 sequence (DNA): TGTGCCACCAGTGACCCGACTAGCGGGACGCCCGGGGAGCTGTTTTTT.

The rearrangement joins TRBV7-6 to TRBJ2-7; 7 bases agree with TRBD2. Germline assignment: CDR1 SGHVS and CDR2 FNYEAQ. V dropped 10 bases and J dropped 6; count of bases not matched to a gene: 18. The CDR3 totals 15 residues. CDR3 loop: CATGTTPAPLGEQYF. For the CDR3, the DNA is TGTGCCACCGGGACTACCCCAGCCCCTCTAGGCGAGCAGTACTTC.

This chain links TRBV29-1 with TRBJ1-1; weak D call: TRBD1 (6 bases). V lost 6 bases, J lost 0 bases, and 11 bases lay in between. CDR3 size: 13 residues. Looked up from germline, CDR1 is SQVTM and CDR2 is ANQGSEA. The CDR3: CSVKRGMNTEAFF. The CDR3, as DNA: TGCAGCGTCAAGAGGGGGATGAACACTGAAGCTTTCTTT. The entire variable domain, with the rest obtained from reference TRBV29-1 and TRBJ1-1, is as follows: SAVISQKPSRDICQRGTSLTIQCQVDSQVTMMFWYRQQPGQSLTLIATANQGSEATYESGFVIDKFPISRPNLTFSTLTVSNMSPEDSSIYLCSVKRGMNTEAFFGQGTRLTVV.

The rearrangement links TRBV24-1 to TRBJ2-2; TRBD2 matches 13 bases. The germline V gene has CDR1 KGHDR and CDR2 SFDVKD. V lost 0 bases to trimming and J lost 6 bases; unmatched junction nucleotides: 3. The CDR3 is made up of 17 amino acids. CDR3 in DNA: TGTGCCACCAGTGATTTGACTAGCGGGAGGGCTTCCGGGGAGCTGTTTTTT. This gives the protein CATSDLTSGRASGELFF.

V and J are TRBV6-5 and TRBJ2-7, with D possibly TRBD1 on 6 matching bases. The CDR3 has 14 residues. Germline V CDR1 and CDR2: MNHEY, SVGAGI. V lost 1 base to trimming and J lost 7 bases, with 14 bases between them. This CDR3 is CASSYLGAFMEQYF. CDR3 sequence (DNA): TGTGCCAGCAGTTACTTGGGGGCCTTTATGGAGCAGTACTTC.

The chain joins TRBV3-1 (or the pseudogene TRBV3-2) to TRBJ2-1; D is possibly TRBD1 (5 bases). Germline CDR1 is LGHDT and CDR2 is YNNKEL (reference sequence). There are 15 residues in the CDR3. V shed 1 base and J shed 5 bases, with 12 bases lying between them. The DNA for the CDR3 is TGTGCCAGCAGCCAAGTCGCAGGGTCTGACAATGAGCAGTTCTTC. Protein: CASSQVAGSDNEQFF.

V is TRBV4-1 and J is TRBJ2-7; D is uncertain. The V end was cut by 0 bases, the J end by 7 bases, with 13 bases between. The germline V gene has CDR1 MGHRA and CDR2 YSYEKL. The length of the CDR3 is 14 residues. The CDR3 here is CASSQDQVRREQYF. Here the CDR3 DNA reads TGCGCCAGCAGCCAAGATCAGGTCCGTCGGGAGCAGTACTTC.

The gene calls are TRBV24-1 and TRBJ2-1, with D perhaps TRBD1 (6 bases). Looked up from germline, CDR1 is KGHDR and CDR2 is SFDVKD. CDR3 length: 15 amino acids. V lost 3 bases, J lost 2 bases, and 10 bases lay in between. The DNA of the CDR3 is TGTGCCACCAGTGATGTTACAGGGACCTACAATGAGCAGTTCTTC. This codes for CATSDVTGTYNEQFF.

V and J are TRBV23-1 and TRBJ2-6; the D is unclear. TRBV23-1 counts as an open reading frame of uncertain function. This CDR3 has 14 residues. With 7 bases removed from V and 4 bases from J, the gap between germline ends came to 11 bases. CDR3: CASTPFSGANVLTF. The CDR3 DNA sequence: TGCGCCAGCACTCCCTTTTCCGGGGCCAACGTCCTGACTTTC.

V gene TRBV5-1 combines with J gene TRBJ2-7; TRBD1 might be the D (6 bases). Germline V gene data show CDR1 as SGHRS and CDR2 as YFSETQ. With 4 bases removed from V and 2 bases from J, the gap between germline ends came to 7 bases. CDR3 size: 12 residues. In DNA, the CDR3 is TGCGCCAGCAGCACAGGGACCTACGAGCAGTACTTC. This sequence encodes CASSTGTYEQYF. Combining the CDR3 with reference TRBV5-1 and TRBJ2-7 gives the whole variable domain KAGVTQTPRYLIKTRGQQVTLSCSPISGHRSVSWYQQTPGQGLQFLFEYFSETQRNKGNFPGRFSGRQFSNSRSEMNVSTLELGDSALYLCASSTGTYEQYFGPGTRLTVT.